This TCR beta chain was recorded in a study of T-cell reconstitution after alpha-beta-depleted transplantation in children. Library preparation (for TCRbeta) was performed with unique molecular identifiers. From the PCR reads, TCRdb called clonotypes with MiXCR, one entry per CDR3 protein. The repertoire holds about 360,000 distinct CDR3 sequences, with about an eighth as singletons. The CDR3 length is 18 residues. Germline V gene lookup returns CDR1 SGHRS and CDR2 YFSETQ. Germline trimming cut 5 bases from V and 7 bases from J; bases unmatched to any gene: 21. This sequence was found in a human donor who donated a stem cell graft to a child with Fanconi anemia. Material: PBMCs, obtained from the stem cell graft. This chain uses TRBV5-1 with TRBJ2-7, with TRBD1 identical over 10 bases. The CDR3 DNA follows: TGCGCCAGCAGTAAGGGACAGGGGCGCGAAAGGGCTTCTCGGGAGCAGTACTTC. Translated, it gives CASSKGQGRERASREQYF. The complete variable domain, with remaining parts taken from reference TRBV5-1 and TRBJ2-7, reads KAGVTQTPRYLIKTRGQQVTLSCSPISGHRSVSWYQQTPGQGLQFLFEYFSETQRNKGNFPGRFSGRQFSNSRSEMNVSTLELGDSALYLCASSKGQGRERASREQYFGPGTRLTVT.